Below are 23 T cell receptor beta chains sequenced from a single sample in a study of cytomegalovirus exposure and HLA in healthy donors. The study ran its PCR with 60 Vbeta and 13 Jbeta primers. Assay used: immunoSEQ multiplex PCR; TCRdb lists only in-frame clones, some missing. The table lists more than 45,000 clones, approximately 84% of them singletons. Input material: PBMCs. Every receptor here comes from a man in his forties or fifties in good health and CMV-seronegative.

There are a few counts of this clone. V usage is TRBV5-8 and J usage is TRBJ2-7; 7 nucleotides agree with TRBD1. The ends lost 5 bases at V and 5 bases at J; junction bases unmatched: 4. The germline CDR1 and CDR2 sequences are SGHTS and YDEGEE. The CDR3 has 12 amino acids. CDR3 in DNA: TGTGCCAGCAGGGCTACAGGGGACGAGCAGTACTTC. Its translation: CASRATGDEQYF. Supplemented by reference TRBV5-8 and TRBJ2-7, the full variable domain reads EAGVTQSPTHLIKTRGQQATLRCSPISGHTSVYWYQQALGLGLQFLLWYDEGEERNRGNFPPRFSGRQFPNYSSELNVNALELEDSALYLCASRATGDEQYFGPGTRLTVT.

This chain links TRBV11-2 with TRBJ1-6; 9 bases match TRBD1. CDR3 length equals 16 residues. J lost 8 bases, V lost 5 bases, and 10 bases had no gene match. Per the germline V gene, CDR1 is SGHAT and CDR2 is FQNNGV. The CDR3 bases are TGTGCCAGCAGCCCAACCGACAGGGGGGCGTATTCACCCCTCCACTTT. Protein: CASSPTDRGAYSPLHF.

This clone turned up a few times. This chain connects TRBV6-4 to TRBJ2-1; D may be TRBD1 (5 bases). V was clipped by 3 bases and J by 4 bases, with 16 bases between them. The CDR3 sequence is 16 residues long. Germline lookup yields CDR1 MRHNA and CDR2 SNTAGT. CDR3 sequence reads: CASSERQTNIYNEQFF. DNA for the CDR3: TGTGCCAGCAGTGAGAGACAGACAAACATTTACAATGAGCAGTTCTTC.

CDR3 protein: CASSSTEYGYTF. DNA of the CDR3: TGTGCCAGCAGTTCTACGGAGTATGGCTACACCTTC. J is TRBJ1-2 and V is TRBV6-6; D is unclear. The germline V gene encodes CDR1 MNHNY and CDR2 SVGAGI (reference sequence). This CDR3 comprises 12 residues. V was clipped by 4 bases and J by 5 bases, with 8 bases between them.

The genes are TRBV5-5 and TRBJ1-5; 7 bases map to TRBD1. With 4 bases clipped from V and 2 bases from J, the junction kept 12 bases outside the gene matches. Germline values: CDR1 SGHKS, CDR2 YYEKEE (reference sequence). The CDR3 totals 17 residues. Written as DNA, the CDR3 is TGTGCCAGCAGCGGGGACAGACTCCCTGAGGGCAATCAGCCCCAGCATTTT. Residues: CASSGDRLPEGNQPQHF.

The CDR3 region has the DNA TGTGCCAGCAGCCGGCGACTAGCGGCTAGCACAGATACGCAGTATTTT. This translates into CASSRRLAASTDTQYF. The J gene is TRBJ2-3, the V gene TRBV9, with TRBD2 matching over 9 bases. Trimming cost V 4 bases and J 0 bases; bases outside gene matches: 6. In germline, CDR1 is SGDLS, CDR2 YYNGEE. This CDR3 region has 16 residues. Looking up the rest from reference TRBV9 and TRBJ2-3 gives the full variable domain: DSGVTQTPKHLITATGQRVTLRCSPRSGDLSVYWYQQSLDQGLQFLIQYYNGEERAKGNILERFSAQQFPDLHSELNLSSLELGDSALYFCASSRRLAASTDTQYFGPGTRLTVL.

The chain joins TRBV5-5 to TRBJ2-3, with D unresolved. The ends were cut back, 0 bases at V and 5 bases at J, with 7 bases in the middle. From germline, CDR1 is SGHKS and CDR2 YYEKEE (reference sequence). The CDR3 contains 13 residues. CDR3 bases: TGTGCCAGCAGCTTGGGTTCTATAGATACGCAGTATTTT. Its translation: CASSLGSIDTQYF.

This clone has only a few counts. CDR3 residues: CASSQEVTLNTEAFF. The CDR3 nucleotides read TGCGCCAGCAGCCAAGAGGTGACACTGAACACTGAAGCTTTCTTT. The chain uses TRBV4-1 and TRBJ1-1; D uncertain. V was trimmed by 0 bases and J by 0 bases, leaving 8 bases between them. Germline CDR1 is MGHRA and CDR2 is YSYEKL. The CDR3 has 15 residues.

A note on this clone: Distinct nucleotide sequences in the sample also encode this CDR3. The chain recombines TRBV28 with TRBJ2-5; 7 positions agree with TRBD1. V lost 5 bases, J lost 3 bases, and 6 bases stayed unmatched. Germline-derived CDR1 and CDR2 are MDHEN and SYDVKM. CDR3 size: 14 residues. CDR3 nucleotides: TGTGCCAGCAGTCCCCCAGGGGGAGAAGAGACCCAGTACTTC. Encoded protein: CASSPPGGEETQYF.

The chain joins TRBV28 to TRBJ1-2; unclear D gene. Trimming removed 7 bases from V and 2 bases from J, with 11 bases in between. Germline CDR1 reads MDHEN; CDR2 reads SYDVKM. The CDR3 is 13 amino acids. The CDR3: CASTSGRNYGYTF. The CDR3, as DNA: TGTGCCAGCACGTCGGGTAGGAACTATGGCTACACCTTC.

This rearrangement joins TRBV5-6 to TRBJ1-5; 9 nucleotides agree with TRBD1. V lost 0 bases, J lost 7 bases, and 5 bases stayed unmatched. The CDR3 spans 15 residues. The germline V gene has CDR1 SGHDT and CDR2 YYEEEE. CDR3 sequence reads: CASSLEQGAGQPQHF. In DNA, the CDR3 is TGTGCCAGCAGCTTGGAACAGGGGGCTGGGCAGCCCCAGCATTTT.

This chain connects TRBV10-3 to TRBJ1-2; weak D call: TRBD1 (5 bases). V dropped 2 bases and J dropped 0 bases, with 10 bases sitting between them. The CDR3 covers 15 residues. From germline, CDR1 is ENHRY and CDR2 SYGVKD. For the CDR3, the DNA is TGTGCCATCAGTGAGCGGGGGGAACCTAACTATGGCTACACCTTC. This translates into CAISERGEPNYGYTF.

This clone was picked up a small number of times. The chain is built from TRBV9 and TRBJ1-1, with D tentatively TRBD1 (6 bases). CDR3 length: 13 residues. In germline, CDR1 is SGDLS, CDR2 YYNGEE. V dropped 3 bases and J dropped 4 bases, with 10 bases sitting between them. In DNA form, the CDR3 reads TGTGCCAGCAGCGAGGGGGGGGGCACTGAAGCTTTCTTT. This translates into CASSEGGGTEAFF. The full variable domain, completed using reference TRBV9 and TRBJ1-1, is DSGVTQTPKHLITATGQRVTLRCSPRSGDLSVYWYQQSLDQGLQFLIQYYNGEERAKGNILERFSAQQFPDLHSELNLSSLELGDSALYFCASSEGGGTEAFFGQGTRLTVV.

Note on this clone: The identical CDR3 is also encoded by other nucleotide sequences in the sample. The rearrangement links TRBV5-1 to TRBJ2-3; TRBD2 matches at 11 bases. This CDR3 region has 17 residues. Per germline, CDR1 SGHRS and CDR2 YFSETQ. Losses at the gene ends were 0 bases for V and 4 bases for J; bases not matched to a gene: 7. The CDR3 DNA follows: TGCGCCAGCAGCTTGGTGGTAGCGGGGGGGCCGTCAGATACGCAGTATTTT. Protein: CASSLVVAGGPSDTQYF.

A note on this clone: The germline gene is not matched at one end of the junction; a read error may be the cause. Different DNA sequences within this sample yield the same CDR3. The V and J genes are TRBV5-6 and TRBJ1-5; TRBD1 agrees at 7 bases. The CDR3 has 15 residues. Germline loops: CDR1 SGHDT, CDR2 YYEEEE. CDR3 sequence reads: CASSLAGTALQPQHF. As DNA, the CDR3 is TGTGCCAGCAGCTTGGCTGGGACAGCTTTGCAGCCTCAGCATTTT.

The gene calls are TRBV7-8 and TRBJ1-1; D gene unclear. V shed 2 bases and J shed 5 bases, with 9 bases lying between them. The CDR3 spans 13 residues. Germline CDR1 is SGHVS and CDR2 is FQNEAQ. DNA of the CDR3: TGTGCCAGCAGCTTATTTTCACATACTGAAGCTTTCTTT. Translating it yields CASSLFSHTEAFF.

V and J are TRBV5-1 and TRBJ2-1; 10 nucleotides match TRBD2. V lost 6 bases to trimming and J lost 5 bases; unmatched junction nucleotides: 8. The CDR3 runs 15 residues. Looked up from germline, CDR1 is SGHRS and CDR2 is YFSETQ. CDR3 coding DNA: TGCGCCAGCACGACACGGCTAGCGGGGGACAATGAGCAGTTCTTC. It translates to CASTTRLAGDNEQFF. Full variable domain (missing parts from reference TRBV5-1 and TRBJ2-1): KAGVTQTPRYLIKTRGQQVTLSCSPISGHRSVSWYQQTPGQGLQFLFEYFSETQRNKGNFPGRFSGRQFSNSRSEMNVSTLELGDSALYLCASTTRLAGDNEQFFGPGTRLTVL.

The CDR3 nucleotides read TGTGCCAGCAGCGGGGGGGAAACCTCCTATAATTCACCCCTCCACTTT. It codes for CASSGGETSYNSPLHF. This chain links TRBV5-6 with TRBJ1-6; tentatively, D is TRBD1 (5 bases). There are 16 residues in the CDR3. Trimming cost V 4 bases and J 0 bases, with 11 bases left between them. Germline-derived CDR1 and CDR2 are SGHDT and YYEEEE.

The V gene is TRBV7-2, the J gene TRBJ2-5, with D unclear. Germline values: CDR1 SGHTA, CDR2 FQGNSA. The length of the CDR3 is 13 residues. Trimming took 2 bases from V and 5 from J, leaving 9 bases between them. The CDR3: CASSLSGWETQYF. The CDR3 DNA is TGTGCCAGCAGCTTATCAGGTTGGGAGACCCAGTACTTC.

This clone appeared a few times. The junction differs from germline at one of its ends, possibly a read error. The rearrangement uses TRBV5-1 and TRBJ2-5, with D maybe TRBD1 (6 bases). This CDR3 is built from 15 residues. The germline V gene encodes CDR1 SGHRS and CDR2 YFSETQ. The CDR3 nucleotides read TGCGCCAGCAGCTTGACAGGGCTAAACCAAGAGGCCCAGTACTTC. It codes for CASSLTGLNQEAQYF.

The CDR3 here is CASSDGTGGEQYF. The CDR3 DNA sequence: TGTGCCAGCAGCGACGGGACAGGGGGCGAGCAGTACTTC. The chain uses TRBV21-1 and TRBJ2-7; TRBD1 is the table's D call and was not checked against the DNA. TRBV21-1 is deemed a pseudogene. The CDR3 has 13 residues.

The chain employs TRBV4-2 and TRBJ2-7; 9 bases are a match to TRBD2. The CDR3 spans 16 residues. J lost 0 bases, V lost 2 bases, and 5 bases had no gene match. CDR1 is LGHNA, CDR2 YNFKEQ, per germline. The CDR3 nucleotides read TGTGCCAGCAGCCAACTAGCGGGGCCCATCTCCTACGAGCAGTACTTC. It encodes CASSQLAGPISYEQYF.

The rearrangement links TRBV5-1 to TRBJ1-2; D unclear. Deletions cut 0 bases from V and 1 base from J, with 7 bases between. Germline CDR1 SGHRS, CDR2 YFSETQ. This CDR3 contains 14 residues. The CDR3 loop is CASSLEAGNYGYTF. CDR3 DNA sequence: TGCGCCAGCAGCTTGGAGGCGGGTAACTATGGCTACACCTTC. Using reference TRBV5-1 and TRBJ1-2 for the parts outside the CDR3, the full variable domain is KAGVTQTPRYLIKTRGQQVTLSCSPISGHRSVSWYQQTPGQGLQFLFEYFSETQRNKGNFPGRFSGRQFSNSRSEMNVSTLELGDSALYLCASSLEAGNYGYTFGSGTRLTVV.